What follows are 2 T cell receptor beta chains derived from one specimen sequenced in a study of T-cell reconstitution after alpha-beta-depleted transplantation in children. Unique molecular identifiers were used in preparing the TCRbeta library. TCRdb ran MiXCR on the PCR reads and lists one entry per CDR3 protein. The table records hundreds of thousands of distinct CDR3 sequences, 13% of them present only once. Material: PBMCs, mostly from graft donor cells, obtained 360 days after TCRalphabeta/CD19-depleted stem cell transplant. These receptors came from a male patient aged 10 to 17 who had a stem cell transplant for acute myeloid leukemia, so the T cells may come from the graft donor.

A few counts support this clonotype. The chain combines TRBV12-5 with TRBJ2-1; 12 nucleotides line up with TRBD2. The CDR3 length is 16 residues. J was trimmed by 8 bases and V by 1 base; bases with no gene match: 6. The V gene's germline CDR1 is LGHNT and CDR2 FRNRAP. The CDR3 region is CASGLDGLAGYDEQFF. The CDR3 region has the DNA TGTGCTAGTGGTTTGGACGGACTAGCGGGATACGATGAGCAGTTCTTC.

The sample holds many counts of this clonotype. The CDR3 nucleotides are TGTGCCAGCAGTTTCCACTTCTACGAGCAGTACTTC. Translated: CASSFHFYEQYF. V usage is TRBV28 and J usage is TRBJ2-7; no clear D. The germline V and J ends were trimmed by 3 bases and 3 bases, with 6 bases remaining between them. Germline CDR1 is MDHEN and CDR2 is SYDVKM. The CDR3 length is 12 residues.